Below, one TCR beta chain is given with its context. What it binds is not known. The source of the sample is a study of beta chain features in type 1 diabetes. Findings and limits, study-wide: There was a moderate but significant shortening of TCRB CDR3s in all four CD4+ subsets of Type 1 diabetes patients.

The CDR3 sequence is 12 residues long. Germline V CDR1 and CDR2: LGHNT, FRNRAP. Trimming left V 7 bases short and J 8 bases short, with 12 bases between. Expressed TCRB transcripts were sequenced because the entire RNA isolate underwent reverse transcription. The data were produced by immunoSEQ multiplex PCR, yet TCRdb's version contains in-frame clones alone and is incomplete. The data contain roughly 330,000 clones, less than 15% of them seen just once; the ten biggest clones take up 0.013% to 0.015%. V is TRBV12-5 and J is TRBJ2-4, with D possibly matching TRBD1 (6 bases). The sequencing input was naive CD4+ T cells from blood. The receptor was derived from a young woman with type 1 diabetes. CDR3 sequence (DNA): TGTGCTAGTGCCACAGAGGGGGACATTCAGTACTTC. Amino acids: CASATEGDIQYF.